The clone carrying this TCR beta chain was counted at least ten times. Its antigen is currently unknown. This specimen comes from a study of T cell repertoires in cytomegalovirus infection. Study at large: Both a matching HLA type and CMV infection were indicated by public TCR beta signatures. Whole-study results and caveats: The study identified carriers of CMV plus the relevant HLA from cumulative public TCR beta family frequency. HLA-C-restricted CMV-specific TCR beta clonotypes were dominant in the ex vivo response.

MiXCR, run by TCRdb on the reads, gives a single entry per CDR3 protein. The sample records about 600,000 distinct CDR3 sequences, roughly 26% being singletons. The specimen sequenced was CD8+ T cells from PBMCs. This TCR derives from a human donor in good health (CMV status not recorded). Some clones in this sample may be carry-over from other donors' samples.

DNA of the CDR3: TGTGCCAGCAGCTTTCCAAGGGAGGGGTGGGGGACGTTTAATGAGCAGTTCTTC. Residues: CASSFPREGWGTFNEQFF. The chain links TRBV7-2 to TRBJ2-1, with 7 bases that match TRBD2. From germline, CDR1 is SGHTA and CDR2 FQGNSA. The CDR3 runs 18 residues. The V segment lost 3 bases and the J segment 7 bases; nucleotides outside the gene matches: 18.